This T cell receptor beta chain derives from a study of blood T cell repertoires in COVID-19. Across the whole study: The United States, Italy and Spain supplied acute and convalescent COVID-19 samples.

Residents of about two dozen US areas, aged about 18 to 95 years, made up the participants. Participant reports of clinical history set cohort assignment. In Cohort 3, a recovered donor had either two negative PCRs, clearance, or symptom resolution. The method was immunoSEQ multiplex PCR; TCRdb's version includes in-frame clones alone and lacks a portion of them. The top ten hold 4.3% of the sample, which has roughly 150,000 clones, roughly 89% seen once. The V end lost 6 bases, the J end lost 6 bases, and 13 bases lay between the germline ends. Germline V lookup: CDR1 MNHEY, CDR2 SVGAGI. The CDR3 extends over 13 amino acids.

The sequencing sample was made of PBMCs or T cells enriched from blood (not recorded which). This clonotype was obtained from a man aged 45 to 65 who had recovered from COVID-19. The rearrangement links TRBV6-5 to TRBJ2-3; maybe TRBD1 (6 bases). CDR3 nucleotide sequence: TGTGCCAGCAGGATACAGGGATTGGATACGCAGTATTTT. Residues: CASRIQGLDTQYF.